This TCR beta chain was captured by sequencing in a study of T cell repertoires in cytomegalovirus infection (dated 2019 in TCRdb). Concerning the study at large: The peptide stimulations were aimed at well-studied HLA-B-restricted epitopes as well as recently identified HLA-C-restricted CMV epitopes, whose presentation resists viral immunomodulation. Donor HLA type was relevant to the analysis, as public TCR beta signatures indicated carriage of CMV infection together with the matching HLA type. Broader findings and caveats from the paper: The ex vivo response was dominated by HLA-C-restricted CMV-specific TCR beta clonotypes, which also provided the single most frequent clonotype in two of eight donors. Carriers of CMV infection plus the relevant HLA type were discriminated by the cumulative frequency of public TCR beta family members in the study cohort and in an independent roughly 340-donor cohort.

These reads were obtained on an Illumina HiSeq 1500. TCRdb applied fastp at Q25 and MiXCR to the public reads, then kept only in-frame beta chains. Here each entry gathers all rows of one CDR3 protein and keeps the most common genes and DNA. The sample table records around 900,000 distinct CDR3 sequences; approximately 30% of these occur just once. The ten largest clones add up to 13% of the sample. On this clonotype: What this receptor recognizes is not known. No base quality information exists; no much larger clone differs at one position.

In the paper's terms, the treatment or condition label means: in vitro stimulation with specific CMV peptide epitopes to enrich CMV-specific T cells. Sequences were derived from cultured CD8+ T cells from PBMCs, sampled from culture after CMV antigen stimulation. This receptor was identified in a human donor in good health (CMV status not recorded). Some clones in this sample may be carry-over from other donors' samples.

For the CDR3, the sequence is CASSQDPSGGGNTEAFF. The DNA is as follows: TGTGCCAGCAGCCAAGATCCGTCAGGGGGAGGGAACACTGAAGCTTTCTTT. The chain employs TRBV4-2 and TRBJ1-1; 7 central nucleotides agree with TRBD1. The CDR3 goes from the cysteine to the phenylalanine over 17 residues. The entry retains the CDR3 DNA only, 51 bases that are in frame from base 1. Clipping removes 0 bases from V and 1 base from J, with 8 as the unmatched junction base count. CDR1 and CDR2 are read off the germline V gene as LGHNA and YNFKEQ.